These 32 T cell receptor beta chains came from one sample sequenced in a study of blood T cell repertoires in COVID-19. Only in-frame clones appear in the TCRdb table, and some are missing; sequencing was by immunoSEQ multiplex PCR. The table shows roughly 140,000 clones, with 75% to 85% occurring only once. Sequencing used peripheral blood. The origin of the receptors is a woman of 80 years or more with acute or convalescent COVID-19.

The chain joins TRBV5-1 to TRBJ2-5; perhaps TRBD1 as D (5 bases). Trimming cost V 2 bases and J 5 bases, with 10 bases left between them. CDR3 length: 13 amino acids. Germline CDR1 SGHRS, CDR2 YFSETQ. CDR3 DNA: TGCGCCAGCAGCTTTTTAGGGGTGGAGACCCAGTACTTC. As protein: CASSFLGVETQYF.

The rearrangement uses TRBV18 and TRBJ2-1, with D possibly being TRBD1 (6 bases). The V gene's germline CDR1 is KGHSH and CDR2 LQKENI. Between the trimmed V and J ends, which lost 3 bases and 2 bases, there was a span of 14 bases. CDR3 length: 16 amino acids. CDR3 loop: CASSPQDSYTYNEQFF. The DNA for the CDR3 is TGTGCCAGCTCACCTCAGGACAGTTACACCTACAATGAGCAGTTCTTC.

Only a few counts were recorded for this clone. The chain links TRBV7-8 to TRBJ2-7; TRBD1 might be the D (5 bases). This CDR3 comprises 15 residues. Germline CDR1 is SGHVS and CDR2 is FQNEAQ. V was trimmed by 0 bases and J by 4 bases, leaving 13 bases between them. CDR3 bases: TGTGCCAGCAGCTTAGCCAGGGTCTTGGGGTACGAGCAGTACTTC. This codes for CASSLARVLGYEQYF.

This chain uses TRBV9 with TRBJ1-4; unclear D gene. Germline V gene lookup returns CDR1 SGDLS and CDR2 YYNGEE. V lost 3 bases to trimming and J lost 2 bases, with 8 bases between them. There are 14 residues in the CDR3. The CDR3 sequence: CASSAGVTNEKLFF. CDR3 nucleotide sequence: TGTGCCAGCAGCGCCGGGGTGACTAATGAAAAACTGTTTTTT. Using reference TRBV9 and TRBJ1-4 for the parts outside the CDR3, the full variable domain is DSGVTQTPKHLITATGQRVTLRCSPRSGDLSVYWYQQSLDQGLQFLIQYYNGEERAKGNILERFSAQQFPDLHSELNLSSLELGDSALYFCASSAGVTNEKLFFGSGTQLSVL.

The V gene is TRBV28, the J gene TRBJ2-3; 9 bases match TRBD2. Germline values: CDR1 MDHEN, CDR2 SYDVKM. This CDR3 contains 13 residues. V was pared by 10 bases and J by 5 bases, with 7 bases of the junction left unmatched. CDR3 protein: CAIKRGAVDTQYF. Here the CDR3 DNA reads TGTGCCATAAAGCGGGGGGCGGTAGATACGCAGTATTTT.

CDR3 bases: TGTGCCAGCAGCGGGACAGAAGTTAGTGAAGCTTTCTTT. The encoded protein is CASSGTEVSEAFF. The rearrangement joins TRBV27 to TRBJ1-1, with TRBD1 matching over 7 bases. The J segment lost 7 bases and the V segment lost 6 bases, leaving 8 bases of the junction unmatched. This CDR3 is 13 amino acids long. CDR1 and CDR2 (germline): MNHEY, SMNVEV (reference sequence).

This chain connects TRBV28 to TRBJ1-2, with D possibly being TRBD1 (6 bases). V gave up 5 bases and J gave up 5 bases, with 12 bases separating them. From germline, CDR1 is MDHEN and CDR2 SYDVKM. This CDR3 is 13 amino acids long. CDR3 bases: TGTGCCAGCAGTAGTGGACAGAGATATGGCTACACCTTC. Amino acids: CASSSGQRYGYTF.

The J gene is TRBJ1-1, the V gene TRBV20-1; 9 nucleotides align to TRBD1. The CDR3 consists of 11 residues. Per germline, CDR1 DFQATT and CDR2 SNEGSKA (reference sequence). Losses at the gene ends were 5 bases for V and 10 bases for J; bases not matched to a gene: 5. The CDR3 loop reads CSAWTGVRAFF. CDR3 in DNA: TGCAGTGCTTGGACAGGGGTACGAGCTTTCTTT.

This clone was recorded a few times. The V gene is TRBV28, the J gene TRBJ2-7; 7 bases map to TRBD1. This CDR3 is built from 16 residues. V lost 5 bases, J lost 2 bases, and 12 bases stayed unmatched. The V gene's germline CDR1 is MDHEN and CDR2 SYDVKM. CDR3 region: CASSGSRGLITYEQYF. CDR3 bases: TGTGCCAGCAGTGGAAGTAGGGGGCTCATAACCTACGAGCAGTACTTC. The variable domain in full, completed from reference TRBV28 and TRBJ2-7, reads DVKVTQSSRYLVKRTGEKVFLECVQDMDHENMFWYRQDPGLGLRLIYFSYDVKMKEKGDIPEGYSVSREKKERFSLILESASTNQTSMYLCASSGSRGLITYEQYFGPGTRLTVT.

This chain uses TRBV2 with TRBJ2-3; 9 bases agree with TRBD1. V shed 8 bases, J shed 5 bases, and the junction held 5 bases outside the gene matches. From germline, CDR1 is SNHLY and CDR2 FYNNEI. This CDR3 region has 13 residues. CDR3 residues: CASRTGAGDTQYF. The CDR3 DNA sequence: TGTGCCAGCCGGACAGGGGCGGGAGATACGCAGTATTTT.

CDR3 region: CASSREGFEQFF. The CDR3, as DNA: TGTGCCAGCAGCCGCGAGGGATTCGAGCAGTTCTTC. V and J are TRBV7-8 and TRBJ2-1; perhaps TRBD2 as D (5 bases). V lost 5 bases, J lost 10 bases, and 12 bases lay in between. Per the germline V gene, CDR1 is SGHVS and CDR2 is FQNEAQ. The CDR3 length is 12 residues. The variable domain in full, completed from reference TRBV7-8 and TRBJ2-1, reads GAGVSQSPRYKVAKRGQDVALRCDPISGHVSLFWYQQALGQGPEFLTYFQNEAQLDKSGLPSDRFFAERPEGSVSTLKIQRTQQEDSAVYLCASSREGFEQFFGPGTRLTVL.

The chain couples TRBV10-3 to TRBJ2-1; D might be TRBD1 (6 bases). V was cut by 6 bases and J by 2 bases, with 11 bases left in between. The CDR3 has 14 amino acids. Germline V gene data show CDR1 as ENHRY and CDR2 as SYGVKD. As DNA, the CDR3 is TGTGCCATCAGGGGGGACAACCCCTACAATGAGCAGTTCTTC. Residues: CAIRGDNPYNEQFF.

The chain joins TRBV29-1 to TRBJ2-3, with TRBD2 identical over 7 bases. Trimming took 6 bases from V and 4 from J; bases not matched to a gene: 7. CDR3 length: 13 amino acids. In germline, CDR1 is SQVTM, CDR2 ANQGSEA. In DNA, the CDR3 is TGCAGCGTCGAGCAGCGGGGTTCAGATACGCAGTATTTT. Translated, it gives CSVEQRGSDTQYF.

This clone was counted only a few times. This rearrangement joins TRBV28 to TRBJ2-7, with TRBD1 matching over 7 bases. The CDR3 covers 16 residues. Germline values: CDR1 MDHEN, CDR2 SYDVKM. J was trimmed by 3 bases and V by 3 bases; bases with no gene match: 11. The DNA of the CDR3 is TGTGCCAGCAGTTTGGAATTTGGGACAGATAGCTACGAGCAGTACTTC. The encoded protein is CASSLEFGTDSYEQYF.

Comment on this clone: At one boundary the junction diverges from the germline segment, which might be a read error. The chain links TRBV4-2 to TRBJ2-3; D possibly corresponds to TRBD2 (6 bases). Germline V CDR1 and CDR2: LGHNA, YNFKEQ. The length of the CDR3 is 16 residues. CDR3 in amino acids: CASSQVLGTSTDTQYF. CDR3 DNA: TGTGCCAGCAGTCAAGTCCTCGGGACTAGCACAGATACGCAGTATTTT.

The gene calls are TRBV5-1 and TRBJ2-3; the D gene is possibly TRBD2 (6 bases). The CDR3 totals 16 residues. V was cut by 5 bases and J by 4 bases, with 20 bases left in between. Looked up from germline, CDR1 is SGHRS and CDR2 is YFSETQ. CDR3 loop: CASRPRRRDSPDTQYF. The DNA of the CDR3 is TGCGCCAGCAGACCACGAAGGAGGGACTCCCCAGATACGCAGTATTTT.

The J gene is TRBJ2-3, the V gene TRBV4-1; TRBD2 aligns across 7 bases. The trim removed 2 bases at V and 2 bases at J, leaving 7 bases unmatched. The germline gives CDR1 MGHRA, CDR2 YSYEKL. The CDR3 is 16 residues long. The CDR3 DNA is TGCGCCAGCAGCCAACCCGGGCTAGCGGACACAGATACGCAGTATTTT. This sequence encodes CASSQPGLADTDTQYF.

This rearrangement joins TRBV5-1 to TRBJ2-3; TRBD2 matches at 16 bases. This CDR3 has 17 amino acids. Germline V lookup: CDR1 SGHRS, CDR2 YFSETQ. Germline trimming cut 0 bases from V and 11 bases from J; bases unmatched to any gene: 9. CDR3 nucleotide sequence: TGCGCCAGCAGCTTGGCCGGGACTAGCGGGAGGGCCTTATGGCAGTATTTT. Translating gives CASSLAGTSGRALWQYF.

This clone showed up just once. The chain is built from TRBV2 and TRBJ2-7, with D possibly being TRBD2 (6 bases). V dropped 6 bases and J dropped 3 bases, with 18 bases sitting between them. Germline lookup yields CDR1 SNHLY and CDR2 FYNNEI. The CDR3 length is 15 residues. CDR3: CASRGIGTPNYEQYF. The CDR3, as DNA: TGTGCCAGCAGGGGAATCGGGACTCCTAACTACGAGCAGTACTTC.

The chain carries TRBV7-8 and TRBJ2-6, with 7 bases identical to TRBD1. Germline loops: CDR1 SGHVS, CDR2 FQNEAQ. V lost 6 bases, J lost 4 bases, and 15 bases stayed unmatched. This CDR3 contains 18 residues. This CDR3 is CASRTGLQLTGGANVLTF. The CDR3 DNA sequence: TGTGCCAGCAGGACAGGGCTCCAATTAACGGGAGGGGCCAACGTCCTGACTTTC.

The chain employs TRBV2 and TRBJ2-1; 10 nucleotides agree with TRBD1. V gave up 7 bases and J gave up 7 bases; unmatched junction bases: 7. Per germline, CDR1 SNHLY and CDR2 FYNNEI. CDR3 length: 14 amino acids. Written as DNA, the CDR3 is TGTGCCAGCATAGACAGGGGGCAAAGGAATGAGCAGTTCTTC. Protein: CASIDRGQRNEQFF. The full variable domain, rest sourced from reference TRBV2 and TRBJ2-1, is EPEVTQTPSHQVTQMGQEVILRCVPISNHLYFYWYRQILGQKVEFLVSFYNNEISEKSEIFDDQFSVERPDGSNFTLKIRSTKLEDSAMYFCASIDRGQRNEQFFGPGTRLTVL.

This clone was seen just once. The V and J genes are TRBV7-2 and TRBJ1-5, with 7 nucleotides matching TRBD1. The trim removed 5 bases at V and 0 bases at J, leaving 1 base unmatched. Germline loops: CDR1 SGHTA, CDR2 FQGNSA. The CDR3 contains 14 residues. CDR3 amino acids: CASSRDSSNQPQHF. CDR3 nucleotide sequence: TGTGCCAGCAGCCGGGACAGTAGCAATCAGCCCCAGCATTTT.

The rearrangement uses TRBV28 and TRBJ2-7, with a possible D match to TRBD1 (6 bases). The germline V gene encodes CDR1 MDHEN and CDR2 SYDVKM. There are 14 residues in the CDR3. Trimming took off 6 bases at V and 2 bases at J, with 14 bases between the two ends. CDR3 amino acids: CASRSRGLAYEQYF. CDR3 DNA sequence: TGTGCCAGCAGATCCAGGGGTTTAGCCTACGAGCAGTACTTC.

In this sample, this clone turned up once. The V and J genes are TRBV5-1 and TRBJ2-3, with 7 bases matching TRBD2. After removal of 4 bases from V and 2 bases from J, the junction contained 4 bases not matched to a gene. CDR1 SGHRS and CDR2 YFSETQ come from the germline V gene. CDR3 length: 14 amino acids. The CDR3 nucleotides are TGCGCCAGCAGCGTCGGGAGGCACACAGATACGCAGTATTTT. Residues: CASSVGRHTDTQYF.

The chain joins TRBV5-1 to TRBJ1-2, with 11 bases that match TRBD1. V trimming: 5 bases; J trimming: 5 bases; junction bases outside the gene matches: 11. CDR1 and CDR2 from the germline V gene are SGHRS and YFSETQ. The CDR3 is 16 residues long. This chain's CDR3 is CASRLFQDRGPYGYTF. CDR3 nucleotide sequence: TGCGCCAGCAGGTTGTTTCAGGACAGGGGGCCTTATGGCTACACCTTC.

For the CDR3, the DNA is TGTGCCAGCTCACCCCGGGACAGGGGTGAGACCCAGTACTTC. It encodes CASSPRDRGETQYF. The gene calls are TRBV18 and TRBJ2-5; 10 nucleotides match TRBD1. With 3 bases clipped from V and 5 bases from J, the junction kept 3 bases outside the gene matches. Germline CDR1 and CDR2: KGHSH and LQKENI. CDR3 size: 14 residues. The variable domain in full, completed from reference TRBV18 and TRBJ2-5, reads NAGVMQNPRHLVRRRGQEARLRCSPMKGHSHVYWYRQLPEEGLKFMVYLQKENIIDESGMPKERFSAEFPKEGPSILRIQQVVRGDSAAYFCASSPRDRGETQYFGPGTRLLVL.

The chain uses TRBV9 and TRBJ2-1, with 8 bases lining up with TRBD1. This CDR3 has 14 residues. CDR1 is SGDLS and CDR2 is YYNGEE in the germline V gene. Trimming took 2 bases from V and 4 from J; bases not matched to a gene: 2. This CDR3 is CASSVRGPYNEQFF. In nucleotides, the CDR3 is TGTGCCAGCAGCGTCAGGGGGCCGTACAATGAGCAGTTCTTC.

The rearrangement links TRBV18 to TRBJ1-5; maybe TRBD1 (5 bases). The V gene lost 4 bases and the J gene lost 4 bases, with 8 bases spanning the gap. The CDR3 loop spans 13 amino acids. Germline V gene sequence: CDR1 KGHSH, CDR2 LQKENI. CDR3 sequence reads: CASSRQGNQPQHF. In DNA form, the CDR3 reads TGTGCCAGCTCACGGCAGGGAAATCAGCCCCAGCATTTT.

The chain links TRBV5-8 to TRBJ1-6; D possibly corresponds to TRBD1 (5 bases). CDR1 and CDR2 (germline): SGHTS, YDEGEE. There are 15 residues in the CDR3. V lost 4 bases and J lost 8, with 16 bases in between. The CDR3 reads CASSQYGGLDSPLHF. Written as DNA, the CDR3 is TGTGCCAGCAGCCAGTATGGGGGACTTGATTCACCCCTCCACTTT.

The chain uses TRBV3-1 (or the pseudogene TRBV3-2) and TRBJ2-4; 8 bases are a match to TRBD2. Per germline, CDR1 LGHDT and CDR2 YNNKEL (reference sequence). The V and J ends lost 2 bases and 1 base, in that order; junction bases with no gene match: 7. The CDR3 loop spans 17 amino acids. CDR3 coding DNA: TGTGCCAGCAGCCAATTGAGCGGGGGCGGGGCCAAAAACATTCAGTACTTC. This encodes CASSQLSGGGAKNIQYF.

This sequence joins TRBV5-1 and TRBJ1-1; a weak D match, TRBD1 (6 bases). The CDR3 sequence is 17 residues long. V dropped 3 bases and J dropped 1 base, with 19 bases sitting between them. Looked up from germline, CDR1 is SGHRS and CDR2 is YFSETQ. CDR3 DNA: TGCGCCAGCAGCTGGACCGGGGCAGGGGCGGGGAACACTGAAGCTTTCTTT. Translating it yields CASSWTGAGAGNTEAFF.

This chain uses TRBV28 with TRBJ2-7; D might be TRBD2 (5 bases). The V gene's germline CDR1 is MDHEN and CDR2 SYDVKM. Between the trimmed V and J ends, which lost 5 bases and 3 bases, there was a span of 20 bases. The CDR3 is 16 amino acids. In DNA form, the CDR3 reads TGTGCCAGCAGTCCAATAACGGCGCCCGGACTCTACGAGCAGTACTTC. Protein sequence: CASSPITAPGLYEQYF.